A selection of T cell receptor beta chains follows, all from one sample in a study of beta chain features in type 1 diabetes. Profiled with immunoSEQ multiplex PCR; TCRdb holds only in-frame clones, not every one. The repertoire consists of 150,000 or so clones, with just over 9% occurring once and the leading ten covering around 0.68%. Sequencing input: central memory CD4+ T cells from blood. These receptors came from a man younger than 30 in good health. Each CDR3 is given with its conserved first and last residue. Fields, in order: CDR3 DNA, CDR3 protein, V gene, clone size, D gene, J gene, CDR3 length. D genes are given only for firm matches. Clone size is not always given. Where it is, it says once, few, many or a class for expanded clones.

CDR3 DNA: TGTGCCAGTAGTCACCAGGGGGGAGAAAACATTCAGTACTTC; CDR3 protein: CASSHQGGENIQYF; V gene: TRBV19; clone size: few; D gene: .; J gene: TRBJ2-4; CDR3 length: 14
CDR3 DNA: TGTGCCAGCGGAGGCTACTCTGGGGCCAACGTCCTGACTTTC; CDR3 protein: CASGGYSGANVLTF; V gene: TRBV11-2; clone size: few; D gene: .; J gene: TRBJ2-6; CDR3 length: 14
CDR3 DNA: TGTGCCAGCAGTTTAGGACTAGCGGGGAACACCGGGGAGCTGTTTTTT; CDR3 protein: CASSLGLAGNTGELFF; V gene: TRBV27; clone size: .; D gene: TRBD2; J gene: TRBJ2-2; CDR3 length: 16
CDR3 DNA: TGTGCCAGCAGCCCCCGACAGGGGGCTTCCTACGAGCAGTACTTC; CDR3 protein: CASSPRQGASYEQYF; V gene: TRBV7-9; clone size: .; D gene: TRBD1; J gene: TRBJ2-7; CDR3 length: 15
CDR3 DNA: TGCGCCAGCAGCCAAGAAGGACTAGCGGGTCGAGAGCAGTTCTTC; CDR3 protein: CASSQEGLAGREQFF; V gene: TRBV4-1; clone size: few; D gene: TRBD2; J gene: TRBJ2-1; CDR3 length: 15
CDR3 DNA: TGTGCCAGCAGCTTTGGGGGGTTTGGCACCGGGGAGCTGTTTTTT; CDR3 protein: CASSFGGFGTGELFF; V gene: TRBV5-8; clone size: few; D gene: .; J gene: TRBJ2-2; CDR3 length: 15
CDR3 DNA: TGCGCCAGCAGCAGGGACAGGGTCACCTACGAGCAGTACTTC; CDR3 protein: CASSRDRVTYEQYF; V gene: TRBV5-1; clone size: .; D gene: TRBD1; J gene: TRBJ2-7; CDR3 length: 14
CDR3 DNA: TGTGCCAGCAGCAACAGGACAGGGGCGGTCTATGGCTACACCTTC; CDR3 protein: CASSNRTGAVYGYTF; V gene: TRBV11-2; clone size: .; D gene: TRBD1; J gene: TRBJ1-2; CDR3 length: 15
CDR3 DNA: TGTGCCACCAGCAGACCCGGACAGCCGGAGACCCAGTACTTC; CDR3 protein: CATSRPGQPETQYF; V gene: TRBV15; clone size: many; D gene: .; J gene: TRBJ2-5; CDR3 length: 14
CDR3 DNA: TGTGCCAGCAGCTTAGGAGGGACAGGGTGGTCCTACGAGCAGTACTTC; CDR3 protein: CASSLGGTGWSYEQYF; V gene: TRBV7-2; clone size: few; D gene: TRBD1; J gene: TRBJ2-7; CDR3 length: 16
CDR3 DNA: TGTGCCAGCAGCTTAGGTGGGACACCCCAAGAGACCCAGTACTTC; CDR3 protein: CASSLGGTPQETQYF; V gene: TRBV7-7; clone size: .; D gene: .; J gene: TRBJ2-5; CDR3 length: 15
CDR3 DNA: TGTGCCAGCAGCCAGACTAGCTCAGATACGCAGTATTTT; CDR3 protein: CASSQTSSDTQYF; V gene: TRBV2; clone size: .; D gene: TRBD2; J gene: TRBJ2-3; CDR3 length: 13
CDR3 DNA: TGCAGCGCAATGAGCTCTGGGGCCAACGTCCTGACTTTC; CDR3 protein: CSAMSSGANVLTF; V gene: TRBV29-1; clone size: many; D gene: .; J gene: TRBJ2-6; CDR3 length: 13
CDR3 DNA: TGTGCCTGGAGTAAAGGGGGTCCTCCTCAGCCCCAGCATTTT; CDR3 protein: CAWSKGGPPQPQHF; V gene: TRBV30; clone size: few; D gene: .; J gene: TRBJ1-5; CDR3 length: 14
CDR3 DNA: TGTGCCAGCAGCGCGGAAAGAGAGCAGCCCCAGCATTTT; CDR3 protein: CASSAEREQPQHF; V gene: TRBV7-2; clone size: many; D gene: .; J gene: TRBJ1-5; CDR3 length: 13
CDR3 DNA: TGTGCCAGCAGCCAAGGGACTAGCGGAAGCCAAGAGACCCAGTACTTC; CDR3 protein: CASSQGTSGSQETQYF; V gene: TRBV4-2; clone size: .; D gene: TRBD2; J gene: TRBJ2-5; CDR3 length: 16
CDR3 DNA: TGTGCCAGCAGCCCCGGTCTGTATAGCAATCAGCCCCAGCATTTT; CDR3 protein: CASSPGLYSNQPQHF; V gene: TRBV6-6; clone size: .; D gene: .; J gene: TRBJ1-5; CDR3 length: 15
CDR3 DNA: TGTGCCAGCAGCCACACCGGGGTCGGTGATTGGGAGACCCAGTACTTC; CDR3 protein: CASSHTGVGDWETQYF; V gene: TRBV14; clone size: .; D gene: .; J gene: TRBJ2-5; CDR3 length: 16
CDR3 DNA: TGTGCCAGCGGCGGCGGCTACAATGAGCAGTTCTTC; CDR3 protein: CASGGGYNEQFF; V gene: TRBV6-6; clone size: .; D gene: .; J gene: TRBJ2-1; CDR3 length: 12
CDR3 DNA: TGTGCCAGCAGCTCCGGGACTAGCGGAAACATTCAGTACTTC; CDR3 protein: CASSSGTSGNIQYF; V gene: TRBV5-5; clone size: .; D gene: TRBD2; J gene: TRBJ2-4; CDR3 length: 14
CDR3 DNA: TGTGCCAGCAGATCATACAGCTCCTACGAGCAGTACTTC; CDR3 protein: CASRSYSSYEQYF; V gene: TRBV27; clone size: few; D gene: .; J gene: TRBJ2-7; CDR3 length: 13
CDR3 DNA: TGTGCCAGCAGCGTAGGCGGGACAGGGGGGTCCGAGCAGTACTTC; CDR3 protein: CASSVGGTGGSEQYF; V gene: TRBV9; clone size: few; D gene: TRBD1; J gene: TRBJ2-7; CDR3 length: 15
CDR3 DNA: TGCGCCAGCAGCCGTAGCGGGGGGGATGGAGATACGCAGTATTTT; CDR3 protein: CASSRSGGDGDTQYF; V gene: TRBV5-1; clone size: many; D gene: TRBD2; J gene: TRBJ2-3; CDR3 length: 15
CDR3 DNA: TGTGCCAGCAGCTTATTGGGACTAGCGGTCACAGATACGCAGTATTTT; CDR3 protein: CASSLLGLAVTDTQYF; V gene: TRBV7-3; clone size: few; D gene: TRBD2; J gene: TRBJ2-3; CDR3 length: 16
CDR3 DNA: TGTGCCAGCAGTTTAGTACGGTATGGCTACACCTTC; CDR3 protein: CASSLVRYGYTF; V gene: TRBV28; clone size: few; D gene: .; J gene: TRBJ1-2; CDR3 length: 12
CDR3 DNA: TGTGCCAGTCATAGCGGGGGCGTGACAGATACGCAGTATTTT; CDR3 protein: CASHSGGVTDTQYF; V gene: TRBV19; clone size: .; D gene: TRBD2; J gene: TRBJ2-3; CDR3 length: 14
CDR3 DNA: TGTGCCAGCTCACCGGGGGGGCGAGAAAAACTGTTTTTT; CDR3 protein: CASSPGGREKLFF; V gene: TRBV18; clone size: .; D gene: .; J gene: TRBJ1-4; CDR3 length: 13
CDR3 DNA: TGTGCCAGCAGTTATAATACAGGGGGAGAGACCCAGTACTTC; CDR3 protein: CASSYNTGGETQYF; V gene: TRBV6-1; clone size: .; D gene: TRBD1; J gene: TRBJ2-5; CDR3 length: 14
CDR3 DNA: TGTGCCAGCAGCTTAGGCGGGACAGTTGAGCAGTACTTC; CDR3 protein: CASSLGGTVEQYF; V gene: TRBV7-9; clone size: .; D gene: .; J gene: TRBJ2-7; CDR3 length: 13
CDR3 DNA: TGTGCCAGCAGCTTGGTTGAGGGGGCGAAAGTCATTCAGTACTTC; CDR3 protein: CASSLVEGAKVIQYF; V gene: TRBV5-4; clone size: few; D gene: TRBD1; J gene: TRBJ2-4; CDR3 length: 15
CDR3 DNA: TGTGCCATCAATCGGGGGGGGCAGGATACGCAGTATTTT; CDR3 protein: CAINRGGQDTQYF; V gene: TRBV10-3; clone size: many; D gene: TRBD2; J gene: TRBJ2-3; CDR3 length: 13
CDR3 DNA: TGTGCCAGCAGTGAGCAGGGGAGCTCCTACAATGAGCAGTTCTTC; CDR3 protein: CASSEQGSSYNEQFF; V gene: TRBV2; clone size: few; D gene: .; J gene: TRBJ2-1; CDR3 length: 15
CDR3 DNA: TGTGCCAGCAGCTTAGGAAATGGGGGCCTTAACTATGGCTACACCTTC; CDR3 protein: CASSLGNGGLNYGYTF; V gene: TRBV11-2; clone size: .; D gene: .; J gene: TRBJ1-2; CDR3 length: 16
CDR3 DNA: TGTGCCAGCACGGGACAGGGGGCGTGGGGCAATCAGCCCCAGCATTTT; CDR3 protein: CASTGQGAWGNQPQHF; V gene: TRBV2; clone size: few; D gene: TRBD1; J gene: TRBJ1-5; CDR3 length: 16
CDR3 DNA: TGTGCCATCCGAGGACAGGTTGGATCTAACTATGGCTACACCTTC; CDR3 protein: CAIRGQVGSNYGYTF; V gene: TRBV10-3; clone size: .; D gene: TRBD1; J gene: TRBJ1-2; CDR3 length: 15
CDR3 DNA: TGTGCCAGCAGCTCCTCGGGACAGGGGTCCTTGGAGACCCAGTACTTC; CDR3 protein: CASSSSGQGSLETQYF; V gene: TRBV11-3; clone size: few; D gene: TRBD1; J gene: TRBJ2-5; CDR3 length: 16
CDR3 DNA: TGTGCCAGCAGCCCCCGGGTAGCGGGGGGGCCGGAGACCCAGTACTTC; CDR3 protein: CASSPRVAGGPETQYF; V gene: TRBV11-3; clone size: .; D gene: TRBD2; J gene: TRBJ2-5; CDR3 length: 16
CDR3 DNA: TGTGCCAGCAGCTTGGGAGGGGGAAACACCATATATTTT; CDR3 protein: CASSLGGGNTIYF; V gene: TRBV7-2; clone size: few; D gene: .; J gene: TRBJ1-3; CDR3 length: 13
CDR3 DNA: TGTGCCAGCAGTCCAAGACAGGGGGCGGGGGGCTACACCTTC; CDR3 protein: CASSPRQGAGGYTF; V gene: TRBV27; clone size: once; D gene: TRBD1; J gene: TRBJ1-2; CDR3 length: 14
CDR3 DNA: TGCGCCAGCAGCTTGGAAGCGGGGGGGGCGGAGACCCAGTACTTC; CDR3 protein: CASSLEAGGAETQYF; V gene: TRBV5-1; clone size: few; D gene: TRBD2; J gene: TRBJ2-5; CDR3 length: 15
CDR3 DNA: TGTGCCATCAGGAGACAGGATGAAAAACTGTTTTTT; CDR3 protein: CAIRRQDEKLFF; V gene: TRBV10-3; clone size: few; D gene: .; J gene: TRBJ1-4; CDR3 length: 12
CDR3 DNA: TGCGCCAGCAGCTTCTCGGGGGGCGCAGATACGCAGTATTTT; CDR3 protein: CASSFSGGADTQYF; V gene: TRBV5-1; clone size: few; D gene: .; J gene: TRBJ2-3; CDR3 length: 14
CDR3 DNA: TGTGCCAGCAGCTTAGACGGCAGGGCCTACGAGCAGTACTTC; CDR3 protein: CASSLDGRAYEQYF; V gene: TRBV7-2; clone size: few; D gene: .; J gene: TRBJ2-7; CDR3 length: 14
CDR3 DNA: TGTGCTAGTGGTTTGGTAAGGGATGGGACACCGTACCAAGAGACCCAGTACTTC; CDR3 protein: CASGLVRDGTPYQETQYF; V gene: TRBV12-5; clone size: few; D gene: .; J gene: TRBJ2-5; CDR3 length: 18
CDR3 DNA: TGTGCCAGCAGCTTAGTTTTAGCGGGGTCAAGCACAGATACGCAGTATTTT; CDR3 protein: CASSLVLAGSSTDTQYF; V gene: TRBV7-2; clone size: .; D gene: TRBD2; J gene: TRBJ2-3; CDR3 length: 17
CDR3 DNA: TGTGCCAGCAGGCATACGGGGACCTACGAGCAGTACTTC; CDR3 protein: CASRHTGTYEQYF; V gene: TRBV6-1; clone size: .; D gene: .; J gene: TRBJ2-7; CDR3 length: 13
CDR3 DNA: TGTGCCAGCAGCTTCACAACGAACACCGGGGAGCTGTTTTTT; CDR3 protein: CASSFTTNTGELFF; V gene: TRBV7-6; clone size: few; D gene: .; J gene: TRBJ2-2; CDR3 length: 14
CDR3 DNA: TGTGCCTGGAACCGAGCGGGGGGAAGCACAGATACGCAGTATTTT; CDR3 protein: CAWNRAGGSTDTQYF; V gene: TRBV30; clone size: few; D gene: TRBD2; J gene: TRBJ2-3; CDR3 length: 15
CDR3 DNA: TGTGCCAGCAGCTTTGGACAGGGGAGGCAGCCCCAGCATTTT; CDR3 protein: CASSFGQGRQPQHF; V gene: TRBV7-2; clone size: .; D gene: TRBD1; J gene: TRBJ1-5; CDR3 length: 14
CDR3 DNA: TGCGCCAGCAGCTCGACCGGGACAGGGAACACCGGGGAGCTGTTTTTT; CDR3 protein: CASSSTGTGNTGELFF; V gene: TRBV5-1; clone size: few; D gene: TRBD1; J gene: TRBJ2-2; CDR3 length: 16
CDR3 DNA: TGTGCCAGCAGCCCGACCGGGACAGGGATTAACTATGGCTACACCTTC; CDR3 protein: CASSPTGTGINYGYTF; V gene: TRBV4-2; clone size: .; D gene: TRBD1; J gene: TRBJ1-2; CDR3 length: 16
CDR3 DNA: TGTGCCAGCAGTGACCACGGGACTAGCGGGCGCAATGAGCAGTTCTTC; CDR3 protein: CASSDHGTSGRNEQFF; V gene: TRBV25-1; clone size: .; D gene: TRBD2; J gene: TRBJ2-1; CDR3 length: 16
CDR3 DNA: TGTGCCAGCAGTTCCGGGGGGACCCCTCCCGAGCAGTACTTC; CDR3 protein: CASSSGGTPPEQYF; V gene: TRBV11-2; clone size: .; D gene: TRBD2; J gene: TRBJ2-7; CDR3 length: 14
CDR3 DNA: TGTGCCAGCAAAACCTCCGGGACGGTCGGGAGGCCGAACACTGAAGCTTTCTTT; CDR3 protein: CASKTSGTVGRPNTEAFF; V gene: TRBV6-4; clone size: few; D gene: .; J gene: TRBJ1-1; CDR3 length: 18